Listed here is a single T cell receptor (beta chain). Per the study methods: Amplification with reference gene primers provided the estimates of nucleated cell counts. Clones were read by immunoSEQ multiplex PCR, and TCRdb kept only the in-frame ones, dropping some. Clonal size and the V and J genes are those of that table, whereas D and trimming came from the DNA. The sample yields more than 120,000 clones, about 80% seen once. This entry comes from a study of blood T cell repertoires in COVID-19. The overall study: Collection of acute and convalescent COVID-19 samples took place in the United States, Italy and Spain. T cells, B-cell-depleted T cells, or PBMCs supplied cDNA or gDNA.

The CDR3 is 11 residues long. V was trimmed by 1 base and J by 9 bases, leaving 2 bases between them. The sequence derives from a human donor in a cohort sampled during active COVID-19. Input material: peripheral blood. V usage is TRBV5-3 and J usage is TRBJ1-6; D ambiguous. TRBV5-3 is annotated as an ORF whose role is uncertain. The CDR3, as DNA: TGTGCCAGAAGCTTGCGTTCACCCCTCCACTTT. It yields the protein CARSLRSPLHF.